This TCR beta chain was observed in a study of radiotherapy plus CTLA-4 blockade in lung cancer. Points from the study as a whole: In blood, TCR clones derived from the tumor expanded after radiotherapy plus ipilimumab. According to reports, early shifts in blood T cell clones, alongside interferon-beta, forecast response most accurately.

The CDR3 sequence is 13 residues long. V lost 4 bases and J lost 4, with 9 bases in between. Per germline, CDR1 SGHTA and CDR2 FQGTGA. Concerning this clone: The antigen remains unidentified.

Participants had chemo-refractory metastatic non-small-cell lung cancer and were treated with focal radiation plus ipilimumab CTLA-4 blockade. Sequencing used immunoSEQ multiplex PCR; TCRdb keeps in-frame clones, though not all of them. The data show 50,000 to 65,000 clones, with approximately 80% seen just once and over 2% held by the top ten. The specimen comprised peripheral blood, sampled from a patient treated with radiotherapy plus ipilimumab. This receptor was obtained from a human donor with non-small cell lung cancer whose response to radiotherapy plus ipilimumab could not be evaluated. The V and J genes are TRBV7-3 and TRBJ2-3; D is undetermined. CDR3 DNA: TGTGCCAGCAGCTCTACCTTTGCAGATACGCAGTATTTT. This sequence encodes CASSSTFADTQYF.